Listed here is a single T cell receptor beta chain. After removal of 4 bases from V and 4 bases from J, the junction contained 18 bases not matched to a gene. Germline CDR1 SGHRS, CDR2 YFSETQ. The CDR3 is 18 amino acids. This sample is part of a study of blood T cell repertoires in COVID-19. Looking at the study overall: Some COVID-19 samples were acute and others convalescent; all came from the United States, Italy and Spain. The cDNA or gDNA used as material had been derived from T cells, B-cell-depleted T cells, or PBMCs.

As processed by the authors: Amplified reference gene primers provided the basis for estimating nucleated cell counts. The protocol was immunoSEQ multiplex PCR, while the TCRdb copy is restricted to in-frame clones and leaves out a portion. D and trimming come from the DNA, and the V and J calls and clone size come from that table. The data show 150,000 to 200,000 clones, with 70% to 90% seen just once and 0.65% to 0.95% held by the top ten. The chain joins TRBV5-1 to TRBJ1-2; 8 bases align to TRBD1. This receptor was taken from a woman in her sixties or seventies with acute or convalescent COVID-19. Sequences were obtained from peripheral blood. The CDR3 sequence: CASSPGGTGTTYSYGYTF. Here the CDR3 DNA reads TGCGCCAGCAGCCCTGGGGGGACAGGTACTACCTATTCCTATGGCTACACCTTC.